This T cell receptor (beta chain) was sequenced in a study of T-cell reconstitution after alpha-beta-depleted transplantation in children. Study findings and constraints: Roughly two months post-transplant, alpha-beta T cells reportedly originated from several hundred graft clones that had expanded. Fresh T-cell production supplied most of the T-cell counts and diversity seen one year after transplant. The origin of high day-60 TCRbeta diversity in some patients lay in surviving recipient T cells and thymic progenitors.

Unique molecular identifiers were incorporated when the TCRbeta library was constructed. Using its own MiXCR run on the PCR reads, TCRdb lists one record per CDR3 protein. The profile shows under 150,000 distinct CDR3 sequences, about 9.5% of them singletons. Remarks on this clonotype: Its target is not known.

The CDR3 has 15 residues. Trimming cost V 1 base and J 6 bases, with 16 bases left between them. Germline loops: CDR1 SGHRS, CDR2 YFSETQ. The TCR comes from a girl in the first two years of life who had a stem cell transplant for combined immunodeficiency, so the T cells may come from the graft donor. The chain couples TRBV5-1 to TRBJ2-5; D is possibly TRBD2 (6 bases). The starting material was PBMCs, mostly from graft donor cells, obtained 180 days after TCRalphabeta/CD19-depleted stem cell transplant. The CDR3 loop reads CASSLTSLLRKTQYF. CDR3 coding DNA: TGCGCCAGCAGCTTGACTAGCCTCCTTAGGAAGACCCAGTACTTC.